This T cell receptor (beta chain) originates from a study of regulatory T cells in long-lasting Graves disease. As for the study in general: Antithyroid drug use was under 3 months in newly diagnosed Graves' patients.

According to the study, TCR beta libraries were built with iRepertoire HTBI primers and CDR3-region Arm-PCR. Authors' analysis steps: Samples collectively showed 62 TRBV and approximately 15 TRBJ segments. One entry per CDR3 protein, called by TCRdb with MiXCR from the multiplex PCR reads. The V and J calls shown here were made by TCRdb, not taken from the authors' results. Of 350,000 to 500,000 distinct CDR3 sequences in the sample, less than 20% are singletons; the top ten hold 20% to 25%. This clonotype was counted ten times or more. Germline V gives CDR1 MDHEN, CDR2 SYDVKM. The CDR3 has 15 amino acids. Trimming took 0 bases from V and 6 from J; bases not matched to a gene: 3. Described time point: newly diagnosed GD, antithyroid drugs for less than 3 months. The TCR library used RNA extracted from PBMCs. These data were likewise used in another study, on T cells in Graves' hyperthyroidism and ophthalmopathy. That study reports: Investigators excluded patients with uncontrolled infection, other autoimmune disease, pregnancy or lactation. The majority of expanded thyroid clonotypes above 0.001 also appeared in blood.

This sequence originates from a woman younger than 30 with Graves disease. The J gene is TRBJ2-1, the V gene TRBV28; 9 bases match TRBD2. The specimen was peripheral blood mononuclear cells (PBMCs), collected at new diagnosis, from a patient treated with antithyroid drugs. The CDR3 here is CASSLWAGGRNEQFF. For the CDR3, the DNA is TGTGCCAGCAGTTTATGGGCGGGAGGGCGCAATGAGCAGTTCTTC.